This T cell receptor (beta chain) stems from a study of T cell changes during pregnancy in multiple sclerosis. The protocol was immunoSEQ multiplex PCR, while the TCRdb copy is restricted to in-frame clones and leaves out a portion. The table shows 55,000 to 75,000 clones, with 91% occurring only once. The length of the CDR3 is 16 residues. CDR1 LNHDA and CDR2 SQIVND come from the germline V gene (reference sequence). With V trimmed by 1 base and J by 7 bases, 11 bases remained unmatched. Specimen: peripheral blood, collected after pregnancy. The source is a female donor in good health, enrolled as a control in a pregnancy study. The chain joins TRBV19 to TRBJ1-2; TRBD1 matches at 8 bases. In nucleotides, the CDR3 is TGTGCCAGTAGTATAGCCTTGACAGGGGTGAATGGTGGCTACACCTTC. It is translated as CASSIALTGVNGGYTF.